Following are 8 T cell receptor beta chains from one sample sequenced in a study of cytomegalovirus exposure and HLA in healthy donors (dated by TCRdb to 2015 to 2018). The library was obtained by the immunoSEQ multiplex PCR assay. For the multiplex PCR, a mixture combining 60 forward primers for TCR Vbeta segments and 13 reverse primers for TCR Jbeta segments was used. TCRdb limited this immuneACCESS table to in-frame rearrangements with V and J called. A share of clones is missing; checked studies link under half to unresolved V genes, and the rest is unexplained. Here the sample has tens of thousands of clones; 70% to 80% occur a single time. Jointly, the top ten make up just under 20% of the sample. The sample consisted of PBMCs. The receptors were sampled from a woman aged 55-70 years in good health and CMV-seropositive.

This clone has more than one count but fewer than ten. The chain joins TRBV2 to TRBJ1-1; no firm D call. CDR3 length: 10 amino acids. V was cut by 4 bases and J by 8 bases, with 5 bases left in between. Germline V gene lookup returns CDR1 SNHLY and CDR2 FYNNEI. CDR3: CASSVGEAFF. The CDR3 nucleotides are TGTGCCAGCAGTGTTGGCGAAGCTTTCTTT.

J is TRBJ2-5 and V is TRBV21-1; the D call TRBD1 from the table was never checked on the DNA. TRBV21-1 is a pseudogene. There are 15 residues in the CDR3. CDR3 amino acids: CASSKDPGQEETQYF. The CDR3 region has the DNA TGTGCCAGCAGCAAAGACCCGGGACAGGAAGAGACCCAGTACTTC.

The V and J genes are TRBV6-5 and TRBJ1-1; 9 positions match TRBD1. CDR1 is MNHEY and CDR2 is SVGAGI in the germline V gene. The CDR3 is 15 residues long. V dropped 5 bases and J dropped 4; count of bases not matched to a gene: 8. CDR3 in DNA: TGTGCCAGCAGTCGTCGACAGGGGGGGGGCACTGAAGCTTTCTTT. Translated, it gives CASSRRQGGGTEAFF.

This clone has a handful of counts. At the DNA level, this CDR3 is encoded by other sequences in the same sample as well. The DNA for the CDR3 is TGTGCCAGCAGCCGGGGACAGACAATTTCCTACGAGCAGTACTTC. Protein: CASSRGQTISYEQYF. V is TRBV9 and J is TRBJ2-7; 7 bases match TRBD1. The V segment lost 4 bases and the J segment 1 base; nucleotides outside the gene matches: 8. Germline CDR1 and CDR2: SGDLS and YYNGEE. The CDR3 runs 15 residues.

The chain employs TRBV27 and TRBJ2-4, with 10 nucleotides matching TRBD1. Germline values: CDR1 MNHEY, CDR2 SMNVEV (reference sequence). CDR3 length equals 15 residues. V was pared by 3 bases and J by 8 bases, with 7 bases of the junction left unmatched. CDR3 loop: CASSLDGQGVDIQYF. The DNA for the CDR3 is TGTGCCAGCAGTTTGGACGGACAGGGGGTGGACATTCAGTACTTC.

This clone is deemed medium-sized. V gene TRBV7-2 combines with J gene TRBJ2-1; TRBD1 might be the D (6 bases). V dropped 4 bases and J dropped 1 base, with 11 bases sitting between them. This CDR3 has 15 residues. The germline V gene has CDR1 SGHTA and CDR2 FQGNSA. CDR3 protein: CASSYGTPSYNEQFF. In DNA form, the CDR3 reads TGTGCCAGCAGCTACGGGACACCTTCCTACAATGAGCAGTTCTTC.

The chain uses TRBV6-5 and TRBJ1-2, with unresolved D. Trimming removed 10 bases from V and 3 bases from J, with 18 bases in between. The CDR3 sequence is 14 residues long. Per the germline V gene, CDR1 is MNHEY and CDR2 is SVGAGI. The CDR3 DNA reads TGTGCCACAAAGATGGAGGGAGGAGACTATGGCTACACCTTC. It translates to CATKMEGGDYGYTF.

The chain couples TRBV10-1 to TRBJ2-5, with 8 bases matching TRBD1. Germline CDR1 reads WNHNN; CDR2 reads SYGVQD (reference sequence). The CDR3 covers 13 residues. J gave up 2 bases and V 8 bases, and 4 bases lay outside the gene matches. CDR3 coding DNA: TGCGCCAGCGCCGGGACAGGACAAGAGACCCAGTACTTC. It is translated as CASAGTGQETQYF.